The 20 T cell receptor beta chains presented below share a single source sample, sequenced in a study of shared clonotypes between healthy human individuals. Some clones are missing from TCRdb's copy, which holds only in-frame ones; the method was immunoSEQ multiplex PCR. Of about 2.3 million clones detected, under 95% appear once; the ten largest clones hold about 0.41%. Sequencing was performed on naive CD4+ T cells from PBMCs. As to subset: CD45RA+ positively selected. These receptors originate from a young man in good health. Some clones in this sample may be carry-over from other donors' samples.

This rearrangement joins TRBV10-1 to TRBJ2-7, with 8 bases fitting TRBD2. The CDR3 loop spans 12 amino acids. CDR1 is WNHNN and CDR2 is SYGVQD in the germline V gene (reference sequence). The V and J ends lost 2 bases and 6 bases, in that order; junction bases with no gene match: 0. The CDR3 bases are TGCGCCAGCAGTGAGACTAGCGGCGAGCAGTACTTC. It is translated as CASSETSGEQYF.

This sequence joins TRBV6-1 and TRBJ1-4; no firm D call. Germline assignment: CDR1 MNHNS and CDR2 SASEGT. Trimming took 6 bases from V and 7 from J, leaving 21 bases between them. CDR3 length equals 16 residues. CDR3 sequence reads: CASRERDGYYFEKLFF. Here the CDR3 DNA reads TGTGCCAGCAGAGAACGAGACGGATACTATTTTGAAAAACTGTTTTTT.

The J gene is TRBJ2-5, the V gene TRBV9, with TRBD1 matching 8 bases. Trimming at V came to 5 bases and at J to 1 base, leaving 10 bases not matched to a gene. The CDR3 sequence is 16 residues long. Germline CDR1 reads SGDLS; CDR2 reads YYNGEE. CDR3 nucleotide sequence: TGTGCCAGCAGTAAGACAGGGGCCGTCCCCCAAGAGACCCAGTACTTC. Residues: CASSKTGAVPQETQYF.

Note on this clone: The sample holds other DNA sequences that translate to the same CDR3. The chain combines TRBV9 with TRBJ2-7, with 8 bases lining up with TRBD1. Germline assignment: CDR1 SGDLS and CDR2 YYNGEE. V lost 0 bases, J lost 2 bases, and 1 base stayed unmatched. This CDR3 has 14 amino acids. The CDR3: CASSVEDRAYEQYF. The DNA for the CDR3 is TGTGCCAGCAGCGTAGAGGACAGGGCCTACGAGCAGTACTTC.

The chain employs TRBV7-3 and TRBJ2-5, with a possible D match to TRBD1 (5 bases). The CDR3 has 13 amino acids. Looked up from germline, CDR1 is SGHTA and CDR2 is FQGTGA. V dropped 4 bases and J dropped 5 bases, with 11 bases sitting between them. The CDR3 is CASSSRQTETQYF. In DNA form, the CDR3 reads TGTGCCAGCAGCTCGCGACAGACCGAGACCCAGTACTTC.

V usage is TRBV6-6 and J usage is TRBJ2-2; no firm D call. CDR1 and CDR2 from the germline V gene are MNHNY and SVGAGI (reference sequence). The CDR3 covers 13 residues. V lost 5 bases, J lost 6 bases, and 10 bases lay in between. CDR3: CASSLVLPGELFF. The CDR3, as DNA: TGTGCCAGCAGTCTAGTCCTCCCCGGGGAGCTGTTTTTT.

This clone has only a few counts. V gene TRBV30 combines with J gene TRBJ1-1; D is uncertain. Trimming removed 8 bases from V and 0 bases from J, with 10 bases in between. The CDR3 sequence is 12 residues long. Per germline, CDR1 GTSNPN and CDR2 SVGIG (reference sequence). The CDR3 spells CAGSRLNTEAFF. The CDR3 nucleotides read TGTGCCGGCAGTCGTTTGAACACTGAAGCTTTCTTT.

This clone was seen just once. The chain employs TRBV9 and TRBJ1-3; D not resolved. CDR1 is SGDLS, CDR2 YYNGEE, per germline. The CDR3 spans 16 residues. With 3 bases removed from V and 0 bases from J, the gap between germline ends came to 13 bases. In DNA, the CDR3 is TGTGCCAGCAGCGCCCAGGCGGCTTTCTCTGGAAACACCATATATTTT. This sequence encodes CASSAQAAFSGNTIYF.

This clone was counted a few times. The J gene is TRBJ1-3, the V gene TRBV30; unclear D gene. CDR1 is GTSNPN and CDR2 is SVGIG in the germline V gene (reference sequence). This CDR3 has 13 residues. With 2 bases removed from V and 2 bases from J, the gap between germline ends came to 7 bases. The CDR3 bases are TGTGCCTGGAGTCTAGAAACTGGAAACACCATATATTTT. As protein: CAWSLETGNTIYF.

The chain joins TRBV6-1 to TRBJ2-7, with TRBD2 matching over 10 bases. Germline V gives CDR1 MNHNS, CDR2 SASEGT. Losses at the gene ends were 10 bases for V and 3 bases for J; bases not matched to a gene: 6. This CDR3 contains 13 residues. As DNA, the CDR3 is TGTGCCACCATAGGACTAGCGGACTACGAGCAGTACTTC. As protein: CATIGLADYEQYF.

The chain carries TRBV28 and TRBJ2-7; 10 nucleotides line up with TRBD2. From germline, CDR1 is MDHEN and CDR2 SYDVKM. The CDR3 runs 15 residues. Unmatched junction bases numbered 6, after V lost 2 bases and J lost 5 bases. The CDR3, as DNA: TGTGCCAGCAGTTTAAGCGGGAGGGGTAACCACGAGCAGTACTTC. Translated: CASSLSGRGNHEQYF.

This chain links TRBV9 with TRBJ1-3; D remains unclear. This CDR3 spans 14 amino acids. V gave up 5 bases and J gave up 0 bases, with 9 bases separating them. Germline CDR1 and CDR2: SGDLS and YYNGEE. The CDR3 here is CASSPVFSGNTIYF. The CDR3 bases are TGTGCCAGCAGTCCAGTCTTCTCTGGAAACACCATATATTTT.

The chain joins TRBV7-6 to TRBJ1-2; TRBD1 is a possible D gene (6 bases). Trimming stripped 1 base from V and 8 bases from J, with 17 bases between. The V gene's germline CDR1 is SGHVS and CDR2 FNYEAQ. CDR3 length equals 15 residues. The CDR3 DNA reads as TGTGCCAGCAGCTTAGGGGCAGGGGTGGAAGGGGGCTACACCTTC. Protein sequence: CASSLGAGVEGGYTF.

The chain combines TRBV5-1 with TRBJ2-5, with no clear D. The V end was cut by 4 bases, the J end by 2 bases, with 12 bases between. Germline V lookup: CDR1 SGHRS, CDR2 YFSETQ. CDR3 length: 14 residues. For the CDR3, the DNA is TGCGCCAGCAGCCCCCAGGCAGCGCAAGAGACCCAGTACTTC. Translation: CASSPQAAQETQYF.

The chain carries TRBV14 and TRBJ2-1, with 7 bases identical to TRBD2. The CDR3 sequence is 14 residues long. Germline V gene data show CDR1 as SGHDN and CDR2 as FVKESK. Trimming at V came to 7 bases and at J to 4 bases, leaving 7 bases not matched to a gene. The DNA for the CDR3 is TGTGCCAGCAATGTGGGAGGGAATTACAATGAGCAGTTCTTC. It translates to CASNVGGNYNEQFF.

This clone appeared a few times. This sequence joins TRBV6-5 and TRBJ1-1; 8 bases line up with TRBD1. CDR3 length equals 14 residues. Germline loops: CDR1 MNHEY, CDR2 SVGAGI. The V and J ends lost 0 bases and 3 bases, in that order; junction bases with no gene match: 0. The CDR3 sequence is CASSYSDRDTEAFF. Written as DNA, the CDR3 is TGTGCCAGCAGTTACTCGGACAGGGACACTGAAGCTTTCTTT.

The CDR3 nucleotides are TGTGCCAGCAGCCCACATAATTCACCCCTCCACTTT. It is translated as CASSPHNSPLHF. The J gene is TRBJ1-6, the V gene TRBV27; no reliable D call. The CDR3 contains 12 residues. With 6 bases removed from V and 5 bases from J, the gap between germline ends came to 5 bases. Germline loops: CDR1 MNHEY, CDR2 SMNVEV (reference sequence).

V gene TRBV25-1 combines with J gene TRBJ1-5, with D maybe TRBD1 (5 bases). The CDR3 has 12 residues. V lost 6 bases to trimming and J lost 7 bases, with 10 bases between them. Germline V gene lookup returns CDR1 MGHDK and CDR2 SYGVNS. CDR3 DNA: TGTGCCAGCAGCTTTGGGGCACAGCCCCAGCATTTT. Amino acid sequence: CASSFGAQPQHF.

The chain uses TRBV27 and TRBJ2-6, with D tentatively TRBD1 (6 bases). Germline V CDR1 and CDR2: MNHEY, SMNVEV (reference sequence). Trimming took off 6 bases at V and 1 base at J, with 16 bases between the two ends. This CDR3 comprises 17 residues. The CDR3 loop is CASSRTATGSGANVLTF. The CDR3 DNA sequence: TGTGCCAGCAGCCGGACAGCTACTGGATCTGGGGCCAACGTCCTGACTTTC.

Comments on this clone: Other DNA sequences in the same sample also yield this CDR3. The V call is TRBV5-1, the J call TRBJ2-7; the D call may be TRBD1 or TRBD2 (6 bases each). This CDR3 region has 13 residues. V lost 4 bases and J lost 3, with 11 bases in between. Germline assignment: CDR1 SGHRS and CDR2 YFSETQ. DNA for the CDR3: TGCGCCAGCAGCGGGGGGCCTAGCTACGAGCAGTACTTC. Residues: CASSGGPSYEQYF. The whole variable domain, filled in from reference TRBV5-1 and TRBJ2-7, reads KAGVTQTPRYLIKTRGQQVTLSCSPISGHRSVSWYQQTPGQGLQFLFEYFSETQRNKGNFPGRFSGRQFSNSRSEMNVSTLELGDSALYLCASSGGPSYEQYFGPGTRLTVT.